The present T cell receptor (beta chain) was sequenced within a study of blood T cell repertoires in COVID-19. Per the study methods: Amplification from reference gene primers served as the basis for estimated nucleated cell counts. Clones were read by immunoSEQ multiplex PCR, and TCRdb kept only the in-frame ones, dropping some. The V and J calls and clone size were taken over from that table, and D and trimming were inferred from the DNA. Seen here are 150,000 or so clones, approximately 88% observed once, and the top ten hold over 5%. This clone was seen more than once but under ten times. Shortly before study entry, within 2 weeks, exposed participants had met a COVID-19 case. V lost 0 bases and J 6 bases, leaving 12 bases between the germline ends. Germline loops: CDR1 SGHRS, CDR2 YFSETQ. The CDR3 is 14 amino acids.

The sequence was collected from a man between 65 and 85 years old who had been exposed to COVID-19. Sequencing used PBMCs or T cells enriched from blood (not recorded which). The chain carries TRBV5-1 and TRBJ1-1; D call uncertain. The DNA of the CDR3 is TGCGCCAGCAGCTTGGATGGAGTAACCGCTGAAGCTTTCTTT. Its protein is CASSLDGVTAEAFF. Full variable domain (remainder filled in from reference TRBV5-1 and TRBJ1-1): KAGVTQTPRYLIKTRGQQVTLSCSPISGHRSVSWYQQTPGQGLQFLFEYFSETQRNKGNFPGRFSGRQFSNSRSEMNVSTLELGDSALYLCASSLDGVTAEAFFGQGTRLTVV.